The 16 T cell receptor beta chains below all came from one sample that was sequenced in a study of regulatory T cells in long-lasting Graves disease. Assembly of TCR beta libraries relied on iRepertoire HTBI primers together with Arm-PCR of CDR3 regions. Each CDR3 protein gets one entry after TCRdb re-called the multiplex PCR reads with MiXCR. The table includes some 400,000 distinct CDR3 sequences, 15% detected once. Time point noted: newly diagnosed GD, antithyroid drugs for less than 3 months. RNA isolated from PBMCs was used to make the TCR library. The same sample was also used in a study of T cells in Graves' hyperthyroidism and ophthalmopathy.

This sample comprised peripheral blood mononuclear cells (PBMCs), obtained at new diagnosis, from a patient treated with antithyroid drugs. The source is a woman in her 30s with Graves disease.

Worth noting for this clonotype: Given a much more abundant clone one base away, this may be a read error. The rearrangement uses TRBV6-1 and TRBJ1-2; D remains ambiguous. Per germline, CDR1 MNHNS and CDR2 SASEGT. The CDR3 has 12 amino acids. The CDR3 is CASSSLYYGDTF. DNA for the CDR3: TGTGCCAGCAGCTCCCTCTACTATGGCGACACCTTC.

This clonotype has only one observation. The likely explanation is a read error, given a far larger clone one base away. This rearrangement joins TRBV11-1 to TRBJ2-5; a possible D gene is TRBD1 (6 bases). The germline V gene encodes CDR1 SGHAT and CDR2 FQDESV (reference sequence). There are 16 residues in the CDR3. Trimming shortened V by 5 bases and J by 11 bases, and 27 bases separated the two germline ends. The CDR3 sequence is CASSPGDDGPHNEQYF. The CDR3 DNA sequence: TGTGCCAGCAGCCCAGGGGACGACGGGCCGCACAATGAGCAGTACTTC. Based on the CDR3 plus reference TRBV11-1 and TRBJ2-5, the full variable domain is EAEVAQSPRYKITEKSQAVAFWCDPISGHATLYWYRQILGQGPELLVQFQDESVVDDSQLPKDRFSAERLKGVDSTLKIQPAELGDSAMYLCASSPGDDGPHNEQYFGPGTRLLVL.

This clonotype was picked up many times. The chain recombines TRBV5-1 with TRBJ1-6, with TRBD1 as a possible D gene (5 bases). This CDR3 spans 18 amino acids. The germline CDR1 and CDR2 sequences are SGHRS and YFSETQ. Between the trimmed V and J ends, which lost 4 bases and 6 bases, there was a span of 23 bases. CDR3 DNA sequence: TGCGCCAGCAGCCGGAAGGTCGGGCAGGGAGGCTCTAATTCACCCCTCCACTTT. Protein sequence: CASSRKVGQGGSNSPLHF.

This clonotype came up a few times. V gene TRBV20-1 combines with J gene TRBJ2-1; D gene uncertain. Trimming removed 2 bases from V and 8 bases from J, with 13 bases in between. The length of the CDR3 is 13 residues. Per germline, CDR1 DFQATT and CDR2 SNEGSKA (reference sequence). The CDR3 sequence is CSARSDLGYEQFF. CDR3 nucleotide sequence: TGCAGTGCTAGATCCGACCTCGGCTATGAGCAGTTCTTC.

V usage is TRBV14 and J usage is TRBJ2-1; possibly TRBD2 for D (6 bases). Germline CDR1 reads SGHDN; CDR2 reads FVKESK. V lost 1 base, J lost 3 bases, and 13 bases lay in between. CDR3 length: 16 residues. The CDR3 nucleotides read TGTGCCAGCAGCCAAGGGGATAGCGGAGTCTACAATGAGCAGTTCTTC. This codes for CASSQGDSGVYNEQFF.

There are a few counts of this clonotype. V and J are TRBV10-3 and TRBJ2-6, with 7 bases that match TRBD1. The CDR3 runs to 17 residues. V lost 6 bases to trimming and J lost 1 base; unmatched junction nucleotides: 9. Germline-derived CDR1 and CDR2 are ENHRY and SYGVKD. The DNA for the CDR3 is TGTGCCATCAGGGTGGGGACAGTGGGATCTGGGGCCAACGTCCTGACTTTC. Its translation: CAIRVGTVGSGANVLTF.

The chain joins TRBV28 to TRBJ2-7; D gene unclear. V was cut by 7 bases and J by 1 base, with 8 bases left in between. The germline V gene has CDR1 MDHEN and CDR2 SYDVKM. The CDR3 length is 12 residues. The CDR3 protein is CASNGVSYEQYF. CDR3 in DNA: TGTGCCAGCAACGGCGTATCCTACGAGCAGTACTTC.

The chain links TRBV18 to TRBJ1-1, with D perhaps matching TRBD1 (6 bases). V gave up 2 bases and J gave up 9 bases, with 13 bases separating them. This CDR3 has 13 residues. The V gene's germline CDR1 is KGHSH and CDR2 LQKENI. CDR3 in amino acids: CASSPSEGVKAFF. The CDR3 DNA follows: TGTGCCAGCTCACCATCGGAGGGGGTCAAAGCTTTCTTT.

This clonotype has at least ten counts. The rearrangement links TRBV28 to TRBJ1-5; 7 nucleotides line up with TRBD1. This CDR3 has 14 amino acids. Germline values: CDR1 MDHEN, CDR2 SYDVKM. J lost 3 bases, V lost 10 bases, and 9 bases had no gene match. CDR3 sequence: CATSPGGDNQPQHF. CDR3 nucleotide sequence: TGTGCCACCAGCCCAGGGGGGGACAATCAGCCCCAGCATTTT.

This clonotype has more than one count but fewer than ten. The chain carries TRBV10-1 and TRBJ2-4; D is possibly TRBD2 (6 bases). This CDR3 region has 17 residues. The V gene's germline CDR1 is WNHNN and CDR2 SYGVQD (reference sequence). The V end lost 5 bases, the J end lost 0 bases, and 17 bases lay between the germline ends. The CDR3 DNA is TGCGCCAGCAGTCCCGGAGGGCTAGCCCTAGCCAAAAACATTCAGTACTTC. It yields the protein CASSPGGLALAKNIQYF.

In this sample, this clonotype turned up many times. The CDR3 region is CASSTTSGRALREQFF. The CDR3 DNA reads as TGTGCCAGCAGCACCACTAGCGGGAGGGCCCTCAGGGAGCAGTTCTTC. J is TRBJ2-1 and V is TRBV11-2; 13 bases match TRBD2. The V segment lost 5 bases and the J segment 10 bases; nucleotides outside the gene matches: 11. Germline CDR1 and CDR2: SGHAT and FQNNGV. The CDR3 is 16 amino acids.

The V gene is TRBV24-1, the J gene TRBJ1-6, with 9 bases identical to TRBD1. Trimming cost V 5 bases and J 5 bases; bases outside gene matches: 3. CDR1 is KGHDR and CDR2 is SFDVKD in the germline V gene. This CDR3 has 15 residues. The CDR3 sequence: CATSAGTGNNSPLHF. The DNA for the CDR3 is TGTGCCACCAGTGCTGGGACAGGGAATAATTCACCCCTCCACTTT.

With regard to this clonotype: A much larger clone is a single base away; this may be a read error. The gene calls are TRBV18 and TRBJ1-1; 7 positions match TRBD1. Germline values: CDR1 KGHSH, CDR2 LQKENI. This CDR3 has 15 amino acids. Trimming removed 2 bases from V and 3 bases from J; junction bases left unmatched: 6. CDR3 protein: CASSPRGQVDTEAFF. The CDR3 nucleotides are TGTGCCAGCTCACCAAGAGGACAGGTCGACACTGAAGCTTTCTTT.

This clonotype was recorded many times. V is TRBV7-3 and J is TRBJ2-1, with TRBD2 matching 9 bases. With the DNA end fitting TRBJ2-5 better, the J assignment may be wrong. Germline V CDR1 and CDR2: SGHTA, FQGTGA. This CDR3 spans 14 amino acids. The CDR3 sequence is CASSSAGGQETQYF. CDR3 coding DNA: TGTGCCAGCAGCTCGGCGGGAGGGCAAGAGACCCAGTACTTC.

This clonotype has just a few counts. V usage is TRBV20-1 and J usage is TRBJ2-3; 8 nucleotides line up with TRBD2. Germline V gene data show CDR1 as DFQATT and CDR2 as SNEGSKA (reference sequence). The J segment lost 1 base and the V segment lost 5 bases, leaving 17 bases of the junction unmatched. The CDR3 is 18 amino acids. The CDR3 is CSAPASGLGARGTDTQYF. DNA for the CDR3: TGCAGTGCTCCCGCGTCGGGACTAGGGGCTCGGGGCACAGATACGCAGTATTTT.

The table lists this clonotype with many counts. The chain is built from TRBV13 and TRBJ2-5, with D perhaps matching TRBD2 (6 bases). Germline V gene data show CDR1 as PRHDT and CDR2 as FYEKMQ (reference sequence). There are 18 residues in the CDR3. The germline V and J ends were trimmed by 1 base and 4 bases, with 22 bases remaining between them. CDR3: CASSLEGGIGQGGETQYF. CDR3 coding DNA: TGTGCCAGCAGCTTAGAAGGAGGGATTGGCCAAGGTGGAGAGACCCAGTACTTC.